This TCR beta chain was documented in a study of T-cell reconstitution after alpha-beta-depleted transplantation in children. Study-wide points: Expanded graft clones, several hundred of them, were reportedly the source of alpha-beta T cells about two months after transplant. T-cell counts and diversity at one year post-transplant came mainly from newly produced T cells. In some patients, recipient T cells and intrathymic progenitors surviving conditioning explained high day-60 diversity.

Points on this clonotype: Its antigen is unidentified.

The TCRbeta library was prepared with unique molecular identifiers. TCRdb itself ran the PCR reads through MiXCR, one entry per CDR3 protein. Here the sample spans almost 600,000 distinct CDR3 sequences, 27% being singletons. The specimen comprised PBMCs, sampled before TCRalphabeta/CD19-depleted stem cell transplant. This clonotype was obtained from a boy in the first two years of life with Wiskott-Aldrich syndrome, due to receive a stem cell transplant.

The CDR3 DNA follows: TGCGCCAGCAGCCAAGAAGGGACCGGAGGGACAGCGTACAATGAGCAGTTCTTC. Encoded protein: CASSQEGTGGTAYNEQFF. The chain couples TRBV4-1 to TRBJ2-1; D possibly corresponds to TRBD1 (7 bases). The V gene lost 0 bases and the J gene lost 4 bases, with 19 bases spanning the gap. This CDR3 is 18 amino acids long. Germline values: CDR1 MGHRA, CDR2 YSYEKL.